This T cell receptor (beta chain) was identified during a study of blood T cell repertoires in COVID-19. This CDR3 region has 15 residues. V was pared by 5 bases and J by 7 bases, with 3 bases of the junction left unmatched. Looked up from germline, CDR1 is LNHDA and CDR2 is SQIVND (reference sequence). Only in-frame clones appear in the TCRdb table, and some are missing; sequencing was by immunoSEQ multiplex PCR. The table records about 230,000 clones, 65% to 90% of them present only once. Sequenced: peripheral blood. This chain connects TRBV19 to TRBJ1-6; 12 positions agree with TRBD1. This TCR derives from a woman aged 45-65 years with acute or convalescent COVID-19. The CDR3: CASSGDRGRNSPLHF. For the CDR3, the DNA is TGTGCCAGTAGTGGGGACAGGGGGCGGAATTCACCCCTCCACTTT.